One and the same sample provided the 6 T cell receptor beta chains below, sequenced in a study of blood T cell repertoires in COVID-19. Assay: immunoSEQ multiplex PCR; the TCRdb copy retains only in-frame clones and omits some. The top ten hold approximately 5.1% of the sample, which has some 110,000 clones, 85% to 90% seen once. The source material was peripheral blood. The receptors here all came from a human donor in a cohort sampled during active COVID-19.

The chain is built from TRBV19 and TRBJ2-1; 9 bases align to TRBD2. Germline assignment: CDR1 LNHDA and CDR2 SQIVND (reference sequence). The ends lost 2 bases at V and 10 bases at J; junction bases unmatched: 6. The CDR3 length is 14 residues. CDR3 loop: CASSIPSGIPEQFF. The CDR3 DNA sequence: TGTGCCAGTAGTATACCTAGCGGGATCCCAGAGCAGTTCTTC.

The J gene is TRBJ1-5, the V gene TRBV18, with D maybe TRBD1 (5 bases). The CDR3 runs to 14 residues. The germline V gene has CDR1 KGHSH and CDR2 LQKENI. V lost 6 bases to trimming and J lost 1 base, with 10 bases between them. The chain's CDR3 is CASSQTESNQPQHF. For the CDR3, the DNA is TGTGCCAGCTCGCAGACAGAAAGCAATCAGCCCCAGCATTTT.

This clone was picked up one time. The genes are TRBV11-2 and TRBJ2-1; D uncertain. The CDR3 sequence is 11 residues long. Per germline, CDR1 SGHAT and CDR2 FQNNGV. Trimming shortened V by 8 bases and J by 4 bases, and 6 bases separated the two germline ends. The CDR3 region has the DNA TGTGCCAGCGGCGGATACAATGAGCAGTTCTTC. This translates into CASGGYNEQFF.

The J gene is TRBJ1-3, the V gene TRBV29-1; TRBD1 matches at 12 bases. CDR1 and CDR2 (germline): SQVTM, ANQGSEA. V gave up 6 bases and J gave up 4 bases; unmatched junction bases: 4. The CDR3 totals 14 residues. CDR3 DNA: TGCAGCGTGCCGGGGACAGGGGGCGGAAACACCATATATTTT. Translated, it gives CSVPGTGGGNTIYF.

The V call is TRBV6-5, the J call TRBJ1-1; D may be TRBD1 (5 bases). V lost 7 bases and J lost 1, with 10 bases in between. Looked up from germline, CDR1 is MNHEY and CDR2 is SVGAGI. This CDR3 is 13 amino acids long. CDR3 residues: CASKGPENTEAFF. The CDR3 DNA is TGTGCCAGCAAGGGGCCAGAGAACACTGAAGCTTTCTTT.

This rearrangement joins TRBV28 to TRBJ2-1; 9 bases match TRBD2. Germline assignment: CDR1 MDHEN and CDR2 SYDVKM. V lost 5 bases, J lost 0 bases, and 17 bases stayed unmatched. The CDR3 spans 20 residues. CDR3 DNA sequence: TGTGCCAGCAGTCCCCGGTTAGGGCTAGCGGGGCTGAGCTCCTACAATGAGCAGTTCTTC. It yields the protein CASSPRLGLAGLSSYNEQFF.